Presented here are 21 T cell receptor beta chains from one specimen sequenced in a study of response to subunit inactivated influenza vaccine. MiXCR, applied by TCRdb to the RT-PCR reads, yields one record per CDR3 protein. The sample yields roughly 760,000 distinct CDR3 sequences, 20% to 25% seen once. Source: PBMCs from blood, taken roughly 5 days after vaccination. The source of these receptors is a man in his forties or fifties who received an inactivated influenza vaccine.

This clonotype was found many times. The rearrangement links TRBV27 to TRBJ2-7; 11 bases are shared with TRBD2. The J segment lost 2 bases and the V segment lost 4 bases, leaving 4 bases of the junction unmatched. Germline V CDR1 and CDR2: MNHEY, SMNVEV (reference sequence). This CDR3 contains 15 residues. The CDR3 spells CASSSPGLAAYEQYF. DNA for the CDR3: TGTGCCAGCAGTTCTCCGGGACTAGCGGCCTACGAGCAGTACTTC.

This clonotype has more than one count but fewer than ten. A much larger clone lies one base from this, so it may be a read error. This sequence joins TRBV29-1 and TRBJ2-1; D gene uncertain. Germline CDR1 and CDR2: SQVTM and ANQGSEA. Trimming pared 4 bases from V and 3 bases from J, leaving 13 bases between. The CDR3 has 14 residues. The DNA for the CDR3 is TGCAGCGTTGTGTCCCCAGAGAACTACAATGAGCAGTTCTTC. Translation gives CSVVSPENYNEQFF.

This clonotype has only a few counts. V gene TRBV20-1 combines with J gene TRBJ2-7, with unresolved D. CDR1 DFQATT and CDR2 SNEGSKA come from the germline V gene (reference sequence). The CDR3 runs to 11 residues. The V end lost 0 bases, the J end lost 7 bases, and 7 bases lay between the germline ends. The CDR3 region is CSARDHGEQYF. CDR3 bases: TGCAGTGCTAGAGATCACGGGGAGCAGTACTTC.

The chain couples TRBV20-1 to TRBJ2-2, with 9 bases aligning to TRBD2. The CDR3 loop spans 14 amino acids. With 6 bases clipped from V and 6 bases from J, the junction kept 8 bases outside the gene matches. Germline V gene data show CDR1 as DFQATT and CDR2 as SNEGSKA (reference sequence). CDR3 nucleotides: TGCAGTGCAGGTGCGGGAGGGCCAGCCGGGGAGCTGTTTTTT. The encoded protein is CSAGAGGPAGELFF.

The rearrangement joins TRBV5-1 to TRBJ2-3, with 9 bases identical to TRBD1. V lost 0 bases to trimming and J lost 2 bases; unmatched junction nucleotides: 4. Germline V gene data show CDR1 as SGHRS and CDR2 as YFSETQ. The CDR3 runs 16 residues. DNA of the CDR3: TGCGCCAGCAGCTTGGCCGGGACAGGGTTCACAGATACGCAGTATTTT. This codes for CASSLAGTGFTDTQYF. Variable domain in full (rest from reference TRBV5-1 and TRBJ2-3): KAGVTQTPRYLIKTRGQQVTLSCSPISGHRSVSWYQQTPGQGLQFLFEYFSETQRNKGNFPGRFSGRQFSNSRSEMNVSTLELGDSALYLCASSLAGTGFTDTQYFGPGTRLTVL.

The chain recombines TRBV5-1 with TRBJ1-1, with D maybe TRBD1 (5 bases). This CDR3 spans 15 amino acids. The V end lost 7 bases, the J end lost 4 bases, and 20 bases lay between the germline ends. Looked up from germline, CDR1 is SGHRS and CDR2 is YFSETQ. CDR3 region: CASLVSGEGGTEAFF. The CDR3 region has the DNA TGCGCCAGCCTCGTATCGGGGGAAGGTGGCACTGAAGCTTTCTTT.

This clonotype was recorded many times. The genes are TRBV5-1 and TRBJ2-2; the D is unclear. Germline CDR1 and CDR2: SGHRS and YFSETQ. Trimming cost V 0 bases and J 6 bases, with 12 bases left between them. The CDR3 totals 15 residues. The CDR3 loop reads CASSLVSQTAGELFF. CDR3 nucleotide sequence: TGCGCCAGCAGCTTGGTATCCCAGACGGCCGGGGAGCTGTTTTTT.

This rearrangement joins TRBV5-1 to TRBJ2-3; 8 positions match TRBD2. CDR3 length: 16 residues. Germline V gives CDR1 SGHRS, CDR2 YFSETQ. Unmatched junction bases numbered 5, after V lost 0 bases and J lost 2 bases. The DNA of the CDR3 is TGCGCCAGCAGCTTGGCTGGCGGGGGGACCACAGATACGCAGTATTTT. It codes for CASSLAGGGTTDTQYF. Together with reference TRBV5-1 and TRBJ2-3, the CDR3 gives the full variable domain: KAGVTQTPRYLIKTRGQQVTLSCSPISGHRSVSWYQQTPGQGLQFLFEYFSETQRNKGNFPGRFSGRQFSNSRSEMNVSTLELGDSALYLCASSLAGGGTTDTQYFGPGTRLTVL.

The chain is built from TRBV7-2 and TRBJ2-7, with 8 bases lining up with TRBD1. CDR1 and CDR2 (germline): SGHTA, FQGNSA. The CDR3 spans 15 residues. V shed 2 bases, J shed 7 bases, and the junction held 10 bases outside the gene matches. CDR3 nucleotides: TGTGCCAGCAGCTTAATGACAGGGGCCTACGTGGAGCAGTACTTC. This translates into CASSLMTGAYVEQYF.

This clonotype was seen more than once but under ten times. V is TRBV12-3 or TRBV12-4 and J is TRBJ2-3; a possible D gene is TRBD1 (6 bases). V gave up 7 bases and J gave up 2 bases, with 16 bases separating them. The CDR3 runs to 15 residues. In DNA, the CDR3 is TGTGCCAGCACCTCGGGTAGGGGGATCACAGATACGCAGTATTTT. It yields the protein CASTSGRGITDTQYF.

The chain links TRBV7-8 to TRBJ2-4; possibly TRBD2 for D (5 bases). This CDR3 spans 16 amino acids. Trimming stripped 2 bases from V and 1 base from J, with 12 bases between. Looked up from germline, CDR1 is SGHVS and CDR2 is FQNEAQ. DNA of the CDR3: TGTGCCAGCAGCTTATTGGGAAGGGAGGCCAAAAACATTCAGTACTTC. It translates to CASSLLGREAKNIQYF.

The chain is built from TRBV28 and TRBJ2-5, with 9 positions matching TRBD2. CDR1 is MDHEN, CDR2 SYDVKM, per germline. The CDR3 totals 14 residues. The ends lost 6 bases at V and 5 bases at J; junction bases unmatched: 7. The CDR3 DNA is TGTGCCAGCAGCCCGGGACTAGCCTTCGAGACCCAGTACTTC. This gives the protein CASSPGLAFETQYF.

This chain uses TRBV7-9 with TRBJ1-6, with no clear D. The V gene's germline CDR1 is SEHNR and CDR2 FQNEAQ (reference sequence). The CDR3 totals 11 residues. Between the trimmed V and J ends, which lost 6 bases and 8 bases, there was a span of 5 bases. The CDR3 protein is CASSKDSPLHF. The CDR3 bases are TGTGCCAGCAGTAAGGATTCACCCCTCCACTTT. Based on the CDR3 plus reference TRBV7-9 and TRBJ1-6, the full variable domain is DTGVSQNPRHKITKRGQNVTFRCDPISEHNRLYWYRQTLGQGPEFLTYFQNEAQLEKSRLLSDRFSAERPKGSFSTLEIQRTEQGDSAMYLCASSKDSPLHFGNGTRLTVT.

This clonotype was detected a few times. This chain uses TRBV24-1 with TRBJ2-3; a possible D gene is TRBD1 (5 bases). The germline CDR1 and CDR2 sequences are KGHDR and SFDVKD. The CDR3 totals 15 residues. The V gene lost 2 bases and the J gene lost 0 bases, with 8 bases spanning the gap. The chain's CDR3 is CATSDSTASTDTQYF. DNA of the CDR3: TGTGCCACCAGTGATTCGACAGCTAGCACAGATACGCAGTATTTT.

In this sample, this clonotype turned up many times. The rearrangement uses TRBV20-1 and TRBJ2-7; 7 nucleotides align to TRBD2. The CDR3 totals 16 residues. From germline, CDR1 is DFQATT and CDR2 SNEGSKA (reference sequence). V dropped 5 bases and J dropped 0; count of bases not matched to a gene: 13. The CDR3 is CSAPMTSSGNSYEQYF. CDR3 DNA sequence: TGCAGTGCTCCCATGACCTCGAGCGGGAACTCCTACGAGCAGTACTTC.

This clonotype was observed a handful of times. The gene calls are TRBV11-2 and TRBJ2-1; D gene ambiguous. This CDR3 has 12 amino acids. Germline CDR1 SGHAT, CDR2 FQNNGV. V lost 2 bases and J 5 bases, leaving 4 bases between the germline ends. CDR3 bases: TGTGCCAGCAGCTTAAGTAACAATGAGCAGTTCTTC. Translating gives CASSLSNNEQFF.

This clonotype was seen only a few times. The chain couples TRBV9 to TRBJ2-1, with TRBD1 as a possible D gene (6 bases). V was trimmed by 0 bases and J by 3 bases, leaving 16 bases between them. The CDR3 is 17 residues long. From germline, CDR1 is SGDLS and CDR2 YYNGEE. CDR3 protein: CASSVGLTGSGYNEQFF. In DNA, the CDR3 is TGTGCCAGCAGCGTAGGTCTCACAGGGTCAGGCTACAATGAGCAGTTCTTC.

This clonotype was seen a handful of times. The V gene is TRBV7-2, the J gene TRBJ2-1, with D possibly TRBD2 on 6 matching bases. CDR1 is SGHTA and CDR2 is FQGNSA in the germline V gene. This CDR3 spans 15 amino acids. The V end was cut by 1 base, the J end by 3 bases, with 10 bases between. In DNA, the CDR3 is TGTGCCAGCAGCTTAGGTAGCGGATACTACAATGAGCAGTTCTTC. Protein: CASSLGSGYYNEQFF.

This chain joins TRBV6-1 and TRBJ2-7; weak D call: TRBD1 (5 bases). V was shortened by 1 base and J by 3 bases, with 7 bases between the two germline ends. Germline-derived CDR1 and CDR2 are MNHNS and SASEGT. The CDR3 runs 13 residues. The CDR3 spells CASSEDRFYEQYF. For the CDR3, the DNA is TGTGCCAGCAGTGAAGACAGGTTCTACGAGCAGTACTTC.

Turning to this clonotype: One end of the junction fails to match germline, which may point to a read error. This sequence joins TRBV3-1 and TRBJ1-5; D unresolved. There are 14 residues in the CDR3. Germline-derived CDR1 and CDR2 are LGHDT and YNNKEL (reference sequence). CDR3 sequence: CACSQAGSNQPQHF. CDR3 bases: TGTGCCTGCAGCCAAGCCGGAAGCAATCAGCCTCAGCATTTT.

This clonotype was seen only a few times. The V gene is TRBV7-8, the J gene TRBJ2-3; tentative D call: TRBD1 (5 bases). The V end lost 2 bases, the J end lost 4 bases, and 22 bases lay between the germline ends. The CDR3 is 18 residues long. CDR1 SGHVS and CDR2 FQNEAQ come from the germline V gene. The CDR3 is CASSLRLATVTLPDTQYF. CDR3 nucleotides: TGTGCCAGCAGCTTACGTTTGGCGACAGTAACTCTCCCAGATACGCAGTATTTT.